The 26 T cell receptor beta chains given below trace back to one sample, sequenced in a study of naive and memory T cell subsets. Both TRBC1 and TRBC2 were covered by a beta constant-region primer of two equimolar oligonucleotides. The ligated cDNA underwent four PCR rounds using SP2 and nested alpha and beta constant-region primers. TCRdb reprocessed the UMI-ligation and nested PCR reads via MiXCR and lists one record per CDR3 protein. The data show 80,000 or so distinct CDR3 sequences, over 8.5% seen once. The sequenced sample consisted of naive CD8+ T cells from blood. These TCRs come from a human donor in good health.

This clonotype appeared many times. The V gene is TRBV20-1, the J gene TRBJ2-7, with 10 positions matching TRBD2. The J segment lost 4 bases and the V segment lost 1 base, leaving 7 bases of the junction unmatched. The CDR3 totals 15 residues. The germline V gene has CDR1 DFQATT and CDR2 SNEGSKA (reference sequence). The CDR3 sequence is CSARGDSGRFYEQYF. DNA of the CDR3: TGCAGTGCTAGAGGAGATAGCGGGAGGTTTTACGAGCAGTACTTC.

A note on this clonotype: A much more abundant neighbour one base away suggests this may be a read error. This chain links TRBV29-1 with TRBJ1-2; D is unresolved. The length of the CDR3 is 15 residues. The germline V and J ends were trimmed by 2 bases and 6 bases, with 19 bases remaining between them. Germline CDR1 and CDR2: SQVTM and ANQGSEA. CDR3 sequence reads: CSVELVVDAYDGYTF. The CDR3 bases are TGCAGCGTTGAATTGGTTGTAGACGCCTACGATGGCTACACCTTC.

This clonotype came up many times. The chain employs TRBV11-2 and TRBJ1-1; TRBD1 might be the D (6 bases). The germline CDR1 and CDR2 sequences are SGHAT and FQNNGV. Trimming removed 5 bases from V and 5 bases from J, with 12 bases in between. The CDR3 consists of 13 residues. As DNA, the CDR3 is TGTGCCAGCAGCCAGGGGTTCGGGACTGAAGCTTTCTTT. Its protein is CASSQGFGTEAFF.

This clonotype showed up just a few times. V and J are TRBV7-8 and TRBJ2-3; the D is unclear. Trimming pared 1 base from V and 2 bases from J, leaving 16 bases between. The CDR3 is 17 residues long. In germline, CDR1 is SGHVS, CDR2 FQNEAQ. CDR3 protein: CASSLEDRVRYTDTQYF. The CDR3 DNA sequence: TGTGCCAGCAGCTTAGAGGATCGTGTTCGGTACACAGATACGCAGTATTTT.

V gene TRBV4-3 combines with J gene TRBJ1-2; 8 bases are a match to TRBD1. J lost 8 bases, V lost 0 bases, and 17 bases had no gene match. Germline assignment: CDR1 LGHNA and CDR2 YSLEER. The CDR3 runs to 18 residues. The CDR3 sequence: CASSQDFPERQGIWGYTF. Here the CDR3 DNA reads TGCGCCAGCAGCCAAGACTTCCCGGAGCGACAGGGGATTTGGGGCTACACCTTC.

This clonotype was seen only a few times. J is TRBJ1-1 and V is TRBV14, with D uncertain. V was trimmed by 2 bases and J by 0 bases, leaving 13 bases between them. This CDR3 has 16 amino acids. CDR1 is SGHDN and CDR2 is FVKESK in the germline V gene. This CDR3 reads CASSQRNGYLNTEAFF. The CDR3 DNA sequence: TGTGCCAGCAGCCAACGGAATGGGTACCTGAACACTGAAGCTTTCTTT.

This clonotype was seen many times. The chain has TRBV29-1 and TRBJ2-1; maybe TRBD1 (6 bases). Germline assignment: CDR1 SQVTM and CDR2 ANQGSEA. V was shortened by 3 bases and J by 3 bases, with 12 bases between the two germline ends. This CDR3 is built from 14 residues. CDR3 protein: CSVDKRGNYNEQFF. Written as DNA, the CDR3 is TGCAGCGTTGACAAAAGGGGGAACTACAATGAGCAGTTCTTC.

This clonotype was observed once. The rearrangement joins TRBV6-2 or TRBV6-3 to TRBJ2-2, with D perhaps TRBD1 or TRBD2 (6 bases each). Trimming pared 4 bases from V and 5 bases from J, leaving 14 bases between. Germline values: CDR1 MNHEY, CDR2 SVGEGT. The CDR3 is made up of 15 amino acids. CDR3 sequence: CASSLQGGLTGELFF. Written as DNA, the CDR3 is TGTGCCAGCAGTTTACAGGGAGGACTAACCGGGGAGCTGTTTTTT.

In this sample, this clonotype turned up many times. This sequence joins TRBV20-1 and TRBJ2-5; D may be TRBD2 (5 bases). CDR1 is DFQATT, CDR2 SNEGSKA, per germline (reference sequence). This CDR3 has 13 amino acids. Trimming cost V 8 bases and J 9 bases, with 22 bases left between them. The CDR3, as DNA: TGCAGTACTTATGGGGAGCGAGTCTCGTCCCAGTACTTC. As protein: CSTYGERVSSQYF.

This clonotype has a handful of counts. The DNA for the CDR3 is TGTGCCAGCAGCTTAGCTGGCGTCTGGGGAGAGACCCAGTACTTC. Translation: CASSLAGVWGETQYF. The chain employs TRBV7-9 and TRBJ2-5; no clear D. CDR3 length: 15 residues. Germline V gene data show CDR1 as SEHNR and CDR2 as FQNEAQ (reference sequence). V lost 0 bases and J 4 bases, leaving 12 bases between the germline ends.

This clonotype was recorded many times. CDR3 in amino acids: CASSVSTHSYEQYF. The CDR3 DNA reads as TGTGCCAGCAGCGTAAGCACCCACTCCTACGAGCAGTACTTC. The chain has TRBV9 and TRBJ2-7; D remains unclear. There are 14 residues in the CDR3. V lost 1 base and J lost 0, with 8 bases in between. CDR1 is SGDLS, CDR2 YYNGEE, per germline.

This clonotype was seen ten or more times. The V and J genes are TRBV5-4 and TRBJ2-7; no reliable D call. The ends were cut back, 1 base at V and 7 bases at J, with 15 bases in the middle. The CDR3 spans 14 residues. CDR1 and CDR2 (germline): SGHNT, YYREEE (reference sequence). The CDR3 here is CASSLSSDPREQYF. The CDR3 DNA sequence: TGTGCCAGCAGCTTGTCGTCAGACCCGAGGGAGCAGTACTTC.

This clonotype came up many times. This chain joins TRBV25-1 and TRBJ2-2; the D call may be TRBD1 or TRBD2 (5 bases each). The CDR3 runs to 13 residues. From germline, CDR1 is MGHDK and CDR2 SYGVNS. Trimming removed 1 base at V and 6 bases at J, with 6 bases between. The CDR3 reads CASSELGAGELFF. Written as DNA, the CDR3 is TGTGCCAGCAGTGAATTGGGGGCCGGGGAGCTGTTTTTT.

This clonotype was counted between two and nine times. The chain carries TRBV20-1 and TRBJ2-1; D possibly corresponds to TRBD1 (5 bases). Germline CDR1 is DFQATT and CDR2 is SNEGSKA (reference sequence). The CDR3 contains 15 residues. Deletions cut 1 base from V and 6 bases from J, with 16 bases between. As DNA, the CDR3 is TGCAGTGCTAGAGGTCCCCAAAACAGGCGCAATGAGCAGTTCTTC. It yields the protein CSARGPQNRRNEQFF.

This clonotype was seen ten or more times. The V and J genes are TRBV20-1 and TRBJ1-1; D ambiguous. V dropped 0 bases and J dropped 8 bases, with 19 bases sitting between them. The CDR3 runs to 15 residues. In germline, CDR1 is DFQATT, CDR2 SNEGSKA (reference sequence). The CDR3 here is CSARDHRPSQLEAFF. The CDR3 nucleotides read TGCAGTGCTAGAGATCACCGACCGAGTCAATTAGAAGCTTTCTTT.

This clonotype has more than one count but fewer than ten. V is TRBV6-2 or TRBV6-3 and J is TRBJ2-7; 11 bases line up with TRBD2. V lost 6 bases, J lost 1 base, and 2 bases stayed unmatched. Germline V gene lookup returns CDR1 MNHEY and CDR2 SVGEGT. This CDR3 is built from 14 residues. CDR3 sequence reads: CASRRLAGSYEQYF. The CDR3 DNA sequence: TGTGCCAGCAGGCGACTAGCGGGATCCTACGAGCAGTACTTC.

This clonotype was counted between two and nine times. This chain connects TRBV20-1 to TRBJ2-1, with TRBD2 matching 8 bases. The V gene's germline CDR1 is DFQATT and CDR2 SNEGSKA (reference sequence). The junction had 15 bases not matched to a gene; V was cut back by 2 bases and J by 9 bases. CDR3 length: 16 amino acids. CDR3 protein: CSARPFERESGSEQFF. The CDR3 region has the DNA TGCAGTGCTAGACCCTTCGAGCGGGAGTCGGGAAGTGAGCAGTTCTTC.

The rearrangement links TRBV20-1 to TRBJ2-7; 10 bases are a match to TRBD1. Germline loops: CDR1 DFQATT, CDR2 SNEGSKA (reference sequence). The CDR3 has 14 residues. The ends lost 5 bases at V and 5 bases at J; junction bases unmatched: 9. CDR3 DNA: TGCAGTGCTTACGTCGGGACAGGGGCACACGAGCAGTACTTC. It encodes CSAYVGTGAHEQYF.

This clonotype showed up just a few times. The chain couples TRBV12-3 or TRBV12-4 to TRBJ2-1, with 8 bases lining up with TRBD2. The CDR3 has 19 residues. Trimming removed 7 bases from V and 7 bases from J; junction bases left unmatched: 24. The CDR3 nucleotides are TGTGCCAGCACCGAGCGGGGGCGTTCGGGGCTAGCGGGCGAGAATGAGCAGTTCTTC. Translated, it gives CASTERGRSGLAGENEQFF.

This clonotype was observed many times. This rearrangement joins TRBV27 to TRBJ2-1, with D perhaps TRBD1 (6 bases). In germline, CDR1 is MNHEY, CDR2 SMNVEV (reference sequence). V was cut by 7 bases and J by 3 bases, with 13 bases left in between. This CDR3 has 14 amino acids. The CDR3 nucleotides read TGTGCCAGCATCGTGGGGGCCGGCTACAATGAGCAGTTCTTC. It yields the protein CASIVGAGYNEQFF.

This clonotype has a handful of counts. CDR3 in amino acids: CASSLGAGIYEQYF. The DNA of the CDR3 is TGTGCCAGCAGCTTGGGAGCAGGGATATACGAGCAGTACTTC. The chain combines TRBV5-6 with TRBJ2-7, with a tentative D call TRBD1 (5 bases). Germline loops: CDR1 SGHDT, CDR2 YYEEEE. This CDR3 spans 14 amino acids. Trimming stripped 0 bases from V and 4 bases from J, with 11 bases between.

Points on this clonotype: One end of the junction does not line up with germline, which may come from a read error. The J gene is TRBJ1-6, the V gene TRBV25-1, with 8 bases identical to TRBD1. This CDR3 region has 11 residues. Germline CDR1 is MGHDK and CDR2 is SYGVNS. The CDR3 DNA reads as TGTGCCAGCAGCCACGGGACAGGACTCTCATTT. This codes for CASSHGTGLSF.

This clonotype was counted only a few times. The CDR3: CASSQEFVTAGGYEQYF. The CDR3 DNA is TGTGCCAGCAGCCAAGAATTCGTTACAGCGGGAGGGTACGAGCAGTACTTC. The gene calls are TRBV4-2 and TRBJ2-7; 10 bases align to TRBD2. Trimming cost V 0 bases and J 4 bases; bases outside gene matches: 9. The CDR3 is made up of 17 amino acids. CDR1 and CDR2 (germline): LGHNA, YNFKEQ.

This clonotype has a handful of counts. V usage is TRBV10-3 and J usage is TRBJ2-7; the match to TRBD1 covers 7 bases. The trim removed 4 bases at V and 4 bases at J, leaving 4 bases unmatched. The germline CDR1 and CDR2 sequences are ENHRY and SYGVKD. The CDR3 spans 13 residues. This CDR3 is CAISVGQVYEQYF. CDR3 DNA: TGTGCCATCAGTGTCGGACAGGTGTACGAGCAGTACTTC.

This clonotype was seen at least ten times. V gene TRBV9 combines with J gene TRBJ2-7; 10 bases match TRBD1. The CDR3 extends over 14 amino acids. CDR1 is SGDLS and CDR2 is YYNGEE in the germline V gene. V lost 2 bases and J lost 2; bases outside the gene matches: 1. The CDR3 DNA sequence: TGTGCCAGCAGCGTCGACAGGGGGCCCTACGAGCAGTACTTC. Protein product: CASSVDRGPYEQYF.

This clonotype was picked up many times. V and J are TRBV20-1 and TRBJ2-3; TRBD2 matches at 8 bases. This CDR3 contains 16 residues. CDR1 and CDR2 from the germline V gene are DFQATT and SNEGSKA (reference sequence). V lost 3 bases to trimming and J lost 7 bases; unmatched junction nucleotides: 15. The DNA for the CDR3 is TGCAGTGCTAGTTGGGCAGAGGGACTAGATAGGCATACGCAGTATTTT. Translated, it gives CSASWAEGLDRHTQYF.